This T cell receptor (beta chain) was sequenced for a study of T cell responses to AZD1222 COVID-19 vaccine. The study, taken as a whole, reports: Only a handful of AZD1222 recipients tested seropositive at baseline. Unmutated variant regions are reportedly targeted by nearly half of spike-specific TCRs.

With regard to this clone: Its specificity is unknown.

There are 14 residues in the CDR3. Germline CDR1 and CDR2: MGHRA and YSYEKL. V lost 4 bases and J 12 bases, leaving 19 bases between the germline ends. Only in-frame clones appear in the TCRdb table, and some are missing; sequencing was by immunoSEQ multiplex PCR. The sample has some 120,000 clones, about 85% seen once; the top ten hold 4.4%. This chain uses TRBV4-1 with TRBJ2-1; perhaps D is TRBD1 or TRBD2 (6 bases each). The source is an adult in good health. This specimen was peripheral blood, taken on day 0 of AZD1222 vaccination. The CDR3 protein is CASSPQGSGARQFF. The CDR3 DNA reads TGCGCCAGCAGCCCTCAGGGGTCGGGAGCCCGGCAGTTCTTC.